This TCR beta chain is drawn from a study of graft-versus-host responses after intestinal transplantation. Study information: Every transplant recipient was induced with anti-thymocyte globulin, then maintained on tacrolimus and steroids for 2 to 3 years. Study findings and constraints: Recipient marrow contained GvH clones, some of which appeared first in ileum or blood. Peak GvH clone levels in circulation were associated with early post-transplant HvG declines. Individuals carrying graft-donor T cell macrochimerism showed high graft-versus-host to host-versus-graft clonal ratios in allografts.

In the case of this clone: Its antigen remains unknown.

Clones were read by immunoSEQ multiplex PCR, and TCRdb kept only the in-frame ones, dropping some. The table includes under 95,000 clones, more than 70% detected once. Germline CDR1 and CDR2: SGHRS and YFSETQ. V lost 4 bases and J lost 1; bases outside the gene matches: 10. This CDR3 contains 17 residues. This sequence joins TRBV5-1 and TRBJ2-2; 7 bases are a match to TRBD1. Specimen: unstimulated CD8+ T cells sorted from spleen or lymph node cells, collected before intestinal transplant. This TCR was sampled from a human donor who received an intestinal transplant. The CDR3, as DNA: TGCGCCAGCAGCGTCCCCATGGACAGGTTGAACACCGGGGAGCTGTTTTTT. Its translation: CASSVPMDRLNTGELFF. The variable domain in full, with the rest retrieved from reference TRBV5-1 and TRBJ2-2, is KAGVTQTPRYLIKTRGQQVTLSCSPISGHRSVSWYQQTPGQGLQFLFEYFSETQRNKGNFPGRFSGRQFSNSRSEMNVSTLELGDSALYLCASSVPMDRLNTGELFFGEGSRLTVL.